Following are 16 T cell receptor beta chains from one sample sequenced in a study of cytomegalovirus exposure and HLA in healthy donors. Primers: 60 Vbeta forward and 13 Jbeta reverse. TCRdb's copy holds only in-frame clones and misses some; the assay was immunoSEQ multiplex PCR. Of 100,000 or so clones in the sample, about 69% were seen once. Sequencing was carried out using PBMCs. The receptor set was obtained from a man aged 40-49 years in good health and CMV-seronegative.

The chain uses TRBV27 and TRBJ2-7, with D unresolved. CDR1 is MNHEY and CDR2 is SMNVEV in the germline V gene (reference sequence). The ends were cut back, 0 bases at V and 4 bases at J, with 10 bases in the middle. This CDR3 contains 14 residues. CDR3 sequence (DNA): TGTGCCAGCAGTTTATCCGTTGTCGGTTACGAGCAGTACTTC. It is translated as CASSLSVVGYEQYF.

This clone was counted a single time. The chain combines TRBV9 with TRBJ2-1; 11 nucleotides match TRBD2. The CDR3 totals 17 residues. V lost 3 bases, J lost 1 base, and 6 bases stayed unmatched. Germline assignment: CDR1 SGDLS and CDR2 YYNGEE. The CDR3 DNA follows: TGTGCCAGCAGCGGTTCCGGGACTAGCGGTTCCTACAATGAGCAGTTCTTC. This codes for CASSGSGTSGSYNEQFF.

This chain links TRBV6-1 with TRBJ1-4; D ambiguous. Trimming stripped 8 bases from V and 4 bases from J, with 11 bases between. Germline CDR1 is MNHNS and CDR2 is SASEGT. CDR3 size: 13 residues. CDR3 nucleotides: TGTGCCAGCCAACAGCAACTTAATGAAAAACTGTTTTTT. Protein sequence: CASQQQLNEKLFF.

The chain recombines TRBV7-8 with TRBJ2-1; TRBD1 matches 11 bases. V shed 3 bases, J shed 9 bases, and the junction held 7 bases outside the gene matches. The germline V gene has CDR1 SGHVS and CDR2 FQNEAQ. This CDR3 contains 15 residues. CDR3 protein: CASSFVRDRGGEQFF. The CDR3 bases are TGTGCCAGCAGCTTCGTTAGGGACAGGGGGGGTGAGCAGTTCTTC.

The chain uses TRBV5-8 and TRBJ1-2; no firm D call. Germline CDR1 reads SGHTS; CDR2 reads YDEGEE. The CDR3 is 14 residues long. V lost 5 bases and J lost 6, with 17 bases in between. As DNA, the CDR3 is TGTGCCAGCAGTCCCGCCGTGAGGGTCCATGGCTACACCTTC. Its protein is CASSPAVRVHGYTF.

The rearrangement uses TRBV18 and TRBJ2-7, with a tentative D call TRBD1 (5 bases). V gave up 1 base and J gave up 6 bases, with 13 bases separating them. This CDR3 has 14 amino acids. The germline gives CDR1 KGHSH, CDR2 LQKENI. CDR3 sequence: CASSPQGGQGEQYF. CDR3 nucleotide sequence: TGTGCCAGCTCACCACAGGGTGGCCAGGGCGAGCAGTACTTC.

In this sample, this clone turned up a few times. This sequence joins TRBV6-5 and TRBJ1-1; possibly TRBD1 for D (6 bases). The CDR3 length is 12 residues. Germline V gene lookup returns CDR1 MNHEY and CDR2 SVGAGI. Trimming stripped 6 bases from V and 8 bases from J, with 13 bases between. The CDR3 nucleotides read TGTGCCAGCAGAAAAACCGGACAGGAAGCTTTCTTT. Encoded protein: CASRKTGQEAFF.

The V and J genes are TRBV6-1 and TRBJ1-2; weak D call: TRBD1 (5 bases). Germline values: CDR1 MNHNS, CDR2 SASEGT. Trimming removed 1 base from V and 4 bases from J, with 22 bases in between. This CDR3 comprises 18 residues. The chain's CDR3 is CASSEGGAPLLSFYGYTF. In DNA, the CDR3 is TGTGCCAGCAGTGAAGGCGGGGCCCCTCTTCTGTCATTCTATGGCTACACCTTC.

The V call is TRBV27, the J call TRBJ2-7; D possibly corresponds to TRBD2 (5 bases). Trimming cost V 5 bases and J 3 bases, with 20 bases left between them. This CDR3 is 16 amino acids long. Germline V gene sequence: CDR1 MNHEY, CDR2 SMNVEV (reference sequence). The CDR3 DNA reads TGTGCCAGCAGTAGGGCGGAGCCCCCCGGGAACTACGAGCAGTACTTC. This sequence encodes CASSRAEPPGNYEQYF.

The chain joins TRBV6-8 to TRBJ2-3; TRBD2 aligns across 14 bases. The CDR3 has 18 amino acids. V trimming: 10 bases; J trimming: 0 bases; junction bases outside the gene matches: 12. Germline values: CDR1 MNHGY, CDR2 SAAAGT. In DNA, the CDR3 is TGTGCCACCAGACTAGCGGGAGGGCCGGGGTGGAGCACAGATACGCAGTATTTT. This sequence encodes CATRLAGGPGWSTDTQYF.

V and J are TRBV9 and TRBJ1-1; 8 bases match TRBD1. Germline CDR1 SGDLS, CDR2 YYNGEE. CDR3 size: 14 residues. J lost 2 bases, V lost 4 bases, and 4 bases had no gene match. The CDR3 loop reads CASSTDRGNTEAFF. CDR3 nucleotide sequence: TGTGCCAGCAGCACCGACAGGGGTAACACTGAAGCTTTCTTT.

The genes are TRBV29-1 and TRBJ1-1, with D possibly TRBD1 on 6 matching bases. This CDR3 comprises 13 residues. V lost 6 bases, J lost 0 bases, and 11 bases lay in between. Germline V gene lookup returns CDR1 SQVTM and CDR2 ANQGSEA. The CDR3 sequence: CSVGQSLNTEAFF. The DNA of the CDR3 is TGCAGCGTCGGACAGAGTTTGAACACTGAAGCTTTCTTT.

CDR3 DNA: TGTGCCAGTAGTCGCCCTGGGACAGGAAAGACTGAAGCTTTCTTT. Translated, it gives CASSRPGTGKTEAFF. V and J are TRBV19 and TRBJ1-1; 8 positions match TRBD1. CDR3 length: 15 residues. Germline V gene lookup returns CDR1 LNHDA and CDR2 SQIVND (reference sequence). The junction had 10 bases not matched to a gene; V was cut back by 5 bases and J by 5 bases.

In this sample, this clone turned up once. The chain employs TRBV7-9 and TRBJ1-5; 8 bases agree with TRBD1. From germline, CDR1 is SEHNR and CDR2 FQNEAQ (reference sequence). The CDR3 runs to 15 residues. Unmatched junction bases numbered 9, after V lost 4 bases and J lost 7 bases. The CDR3 DNA reads TGTGCCAGCAGCTCGACAGGGGAGGTGGGCCAGCCCCAGCATTTT. This sequence encodes CASSSTGEVGQPQHF.

This chain joins TRBV5-1 and TRBJ1-4, with D perhaps matching TRBD1 (5 bases). Trimming cost V 3 bases and J 4 bases, with 10 bases left between them. CDR3 length: 14 residues. CDR1 and CDR2 from the germline V gene are SGHRS and YFSETQ. The CDR3 coding sequence is TGCGCCAGCAGCTCGGGACTTTTTAATGAAAAACTGTTTTTT. The encoded protein is CASSSGLFNEKLFF.

The chain joins TRBV6-6 to TRBJ2-7; no clear D gene. The germline gives CDR1 MNHNY, CDR2 SVGAGI (reference sequence). CDR3 length: 12 amino acids. Trimming removed 6 bases from V and 4 bases from J, with 10 bases in between. The CDR3 DNA follows: TGTGCCAGCAGACCTGAACAGTACGAGCAGTACTTC. Protein sequence: CASRPEQYEQYF.